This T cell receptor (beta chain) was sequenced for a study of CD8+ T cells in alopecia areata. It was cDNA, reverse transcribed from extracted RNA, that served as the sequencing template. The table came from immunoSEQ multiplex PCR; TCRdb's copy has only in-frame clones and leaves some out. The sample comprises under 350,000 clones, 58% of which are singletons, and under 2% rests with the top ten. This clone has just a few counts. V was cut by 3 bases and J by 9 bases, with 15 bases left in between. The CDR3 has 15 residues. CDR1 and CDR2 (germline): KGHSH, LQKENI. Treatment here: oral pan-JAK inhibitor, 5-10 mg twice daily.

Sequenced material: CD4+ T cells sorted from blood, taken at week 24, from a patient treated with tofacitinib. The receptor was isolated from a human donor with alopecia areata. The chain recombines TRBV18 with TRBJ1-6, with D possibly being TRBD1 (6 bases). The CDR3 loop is CASSPNREWGSPLHF. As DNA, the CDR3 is TGTGCCAGCTCACCGAACAGGGAATGGGGTTCACCCCTCCACTTT.